This TCR beta chain was profiled in a study of cytomegalovirus exposure and HLA in healthy donors. Study results and limitations: In vitro, three CMV-associated chains proved specific for CMV antigens. As a later analysis showed, a missense DCLRE1C variant was linked to trimming of TCR beta V- and J-genes.

V gave up 8 bases and J gave up 0 bases; unmatched junction bases: 9. This CDR3 comprises 15 residues. Germline CDR1 and CDR2: MDHEN and SYDVKM. The PCR contained 60 Vbeta and 13 Jbeta primers. Clones were read by immunoSEQ multiplex PCR, and TCRdb kept only the in-frame ones, dropping some. This sample has about 150,000 clones; roughly 62% occur once, and the top ten carry about 4.5%. About this clone: The antigen remains unidentified.

The source is a man between 60 and 70 years old in good health and CMV-seronegative. This chain uses TRBV28 with TRBJ2-7; 8 bases are shared with TRBD2. Sample: PBMCs. The CDR3, as DNA: TGTGCCAGCGGATTCCCGGGGGGGTCCTCCTACGAGCAGTACTTC. The encoded protein is CASGFPGGSSYEQYF.